This T cell receptor beta chain stems from a study of blood T cell repertoires in COVID-19. Germline CDR1 and CDR2: LNHDA and SQIVND (reference sequence). Trimming stripped 6 bases from V and 1 base from J, with 6 bases between. CDR3 length: 12 amino acids. Participant-given clinical history determined each cohort assignment. Authors' processing steps: Amplification with reference gene primers provided the estimates of nucleated cell counts. The method was immunoSEQ multiplex PCR; TCRdb's version includes in-frame clones alone and lacks a portion of them. D and trimming come from the DNA, and the V and J calls and clone size come from that table. The sample shows 300,000 or so clones, 86% of them seen only once. Of note for this clone: Different DNA sequences within this sample yield the same CDR3.

V and J are TRBV19 and TRBJ1-1; D gene ambiguous. The material sequenced was PBMCs or T cells enriched from blood (not recorded which). The TCR was taken from a woman between 18 and 29 years old who had recovered from COVID-19. CDR3 region: CASRAGNTEAFF. The CDR3 nucleotides read TGTGCCAGTAGAGCGGGGAACACTGAAGCTTTCTTT. The full variable domain, its missing parts supplied by reference TRBV19 and TRBJ1-1, is DGGITQSPKYLFRKEGQNVTLSCEQNLNHDAMYWYRQDPGQGLRLIYYSQIVNDFQKGDIAEGYSVSREKKESFPLTVTSAQKNPTAFYLCASRAGNTEAFFGQGTRLTVV.